One and the same sample provided the 9 T cell receptor beta chains below, sequenced in a study of blood T cell repertoires in COVID-19. Assay used: immunoSEQ multiplex PCR; TCRdb lists only in-frame clones, some missing. This sample yields around 50,000 clones, of which 84% are seen a single time; around 8% belongs to the top ten. Material: peripheral blood. Receptors originate from a human donor in a cohort sampled during active COVID-19.

The chain employs TRBV25-1 and TRBJ1-1, with D perhaps matching TRBD1 (5 bases). The CDR3 is made up of 13 amino acids. Trimming removed 4 bases at V and 8 bases at J, with 14 bases between. Germline V gene sequence: CDR1 MGHDK, CDR2 SYGVNS. CDR3 in DNA: TGTGCCAGCAGTGGACAGTTAAGTGCCGAAGCTTTCTTT. Amino acids: CASSGQLSAEAFF.

This chain links TRBV12-3 or TRBV12-4 with TRBJ1-2; D unresolved. Trimming cost V 5 bases and J 4 bases, with 11 bases left between them. This CDR3 is 13 amino acids long. CDR3 residues: CASSIGLAYGYTF. The CDR3 DNA sequence: TGTGCCAGCAGTATAGGACTCGCCTATGGCTACACCTTC.

This clone was counted only a few times. CDR3 sequence (DNA): TGCGCCAGCAGTGAACAAAACACCGGGGAGCTGTTTTTT. Protein sequence: CASSEQNTGELFF. The chain employs TRBV10-2 and TRBJ2-2; D gene ambiguous. The V end was cut by 3 bases, the J end by 2 bases, with 4 bases between. The CDR3 is 13 amino acids. In germline, CDR1 is WSHSY, CDR2 SAAADI.

The sample holds a few counts of this clone. The chain has TRBV29-1 and TRBJ1-5; D may be TRBD1 (6 bases). Trimming removed 7 bases at V and 4 bases at J, with 11 bases between. Germline lookup yields CDR1 SQVTM and CDR2 ANQGSEA. This CDR3 has 12 amino acids. As DNA, the CDR3 is TGCAGCGCGGGGGCCCCTAATCAGCCCCAGCATTTT. Translation: CSAGAPNQPQHF.

The chain couples TRBV11-2 to TRBJ1-5; D is unresolved. Germline-derived CDR1 and CDR2 are SGHAT and FQNNGV. V was clipped by 5 bases and J by 1 base, with 6 bases between them. The CDR3 contains 13 residues. CDR3 in DNA: TGTGCCAGCAGCATACAGAGCAATCAGCCCCAGCATTTT. It specifies CASSIQSNQPQHF.

The J gene is TRBJ2-3, the V gene TRBV28; tentatively, D is TRBD2 (5 bases). This CDR3 spans 15 amino acids. Germline CDR1 reads MDHEN; CDR2 reads SYDVKM. V was clipped by 5 bases and J by 6 bases, with 18 bases between them. CDR3 in DNA: TGTGCCAGCAGTCGGGGAAAGGCGGCATTGGATACGCAGTATTTT. It codes for CASSRGKAALDTQYF.

This rearrangement joins TRBV5-6 to TRBJ2-1; D possibly corresponds to TRBD2 (5 bases). CDR1 SGHDT and CDR2 YYEEEE come from the germline V gene. V lost 0 bases and J lost 6, with 13 bases in between. The CDR3 sequence is 15 residues long. The chain's CDR3 is CASSLGGVVTNEQFF. The CDR3 DNA reads TGTGCCAGCAGCTTGGGGGGAGTCGTGACCAATGAGCAGTTCTTC.

This clone was seen more than once but under ten times. V gene TRBV27 combines with J gene TRBJ2-7, with TRBD2 matching 9 bases. The CDR3 length is 15 residues. J lost 4 bases, V lost 2 bases, and 6 bases had no gene match. The germline V gene has CDR1 MNHEY and CDR2 SMNVEV (reference sequence). The DNA for the CDR3 is TGTGCCAGCAGTTTAGCTAGCGGGACTTGGTACGAGCAGTACTTC. As protein: CASSLASGTWYEQYF.

With respect to this clone: The sample carries other DNA sequences with the same CDR3. The rearrangement links TRBV12-3 or TRBV12-4 to TRBJ2-7, with D possibly matching TRBD2 (5 bases). This CDR3 has 13 residues. Trimming stripped 3 bases from V and 0 bases from J, with 6 bases between. In DNA, the CDR3 is TGTGCCAGCAGTTTGGGGAGCTCCTACGAGCAGTACTTC. Translating it yields CASSLGSSYEQYF.